The clone carrying this T cell receptor beta chain was seen a handful of times. Antigen specificity is unknown. This entry comes from a study of CD8 T cells in ankylosing spondylitis. Regarding the study as a whole: Several highly homologous variants made up a TCR beta motif that seemed to typify ankylosing spondylitis blood. Matched ankylosing spondylitis synovial fluid reportedly showed significant enrichment of disease-linked clones.

Trimming took 4 bases from V and 3 from J, leaving 13 bases between them. Per the germline V gene, CDR1 is SGDLS and CDR2 is YYNGEE. The CDR3 totals 14 residues. TCRdb processed the 5' RACE reads anew with MiXCR; each CDR3 protein has one entry. The data contain 150,000 to 250,000 distinct CDR3 sequences, around 13% of them singletons. This sequence originates from a male donor with ankylosing spondylitis or in good health (not recorded which). The J gene is TRBJ1-1, the V gene TRBV9; tentatively, D is TRBD1 (6 bases). The source material was blood, either unsorted or a sorted T cell fraction (not recorded which). The CDR3 region is CASSNGQRDTEAFF. The CDR3 nucleotides read TGTGCCAGCAGCAACGGACAGAGGGACACTGAAGCTTTCTTT.